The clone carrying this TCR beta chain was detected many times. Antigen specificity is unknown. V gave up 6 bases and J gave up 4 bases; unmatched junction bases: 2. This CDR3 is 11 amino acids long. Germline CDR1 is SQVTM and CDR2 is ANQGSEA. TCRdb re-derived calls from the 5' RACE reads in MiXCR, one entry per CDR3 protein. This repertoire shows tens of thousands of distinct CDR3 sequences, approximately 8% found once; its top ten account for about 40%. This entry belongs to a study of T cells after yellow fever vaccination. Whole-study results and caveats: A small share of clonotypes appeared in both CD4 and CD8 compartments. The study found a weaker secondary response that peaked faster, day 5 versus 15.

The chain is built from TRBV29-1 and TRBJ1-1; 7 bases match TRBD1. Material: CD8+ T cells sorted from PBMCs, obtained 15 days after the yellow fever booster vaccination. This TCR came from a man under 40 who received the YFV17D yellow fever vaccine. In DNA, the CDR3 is TGCAGCGTACGGGACAGCACTGAAGCTTTCTTT. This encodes CSVRDSTEAFF.